One and the same sample provided the 9 T cell receptor beta chains below, sequenced in a study of human T cells and chemical hapten exposure. TCRdb redid the calling of the RACE reads with MiXCR, one entry per CDR3 protein. The table lists under 200,000 distinct CDR3 sequences, more than 12% of them singletons. Sample time point: patch test 1, 2 weeks after DPC sensitization. The treatment here: therapeutic diphenylcyclopropenone sensitization with weekly scalp DPC. Sequenced material: whole blood, taken in connection with sensitization to the hapten diphenylcyclopropenone (DPC). These receptors originate from a woman in her thirties with alopecia areata. Some clones in this sample may be carry-over from other donors' samples.

This clonotype was recorded once. A read error may account for a junction end that differs from germline. The rearrangement joins TRBV5-1 to TRBJ2-7; D may correspond to TRBD1 or TRBD2 (5 bases each). The CDR3 runs to 13 residues. Looked up from germline, CDR1 is SGHRS and CDR2 is YFSETQ. CDR3 in DNA: TGCGTCAGCAGCTTGAGGGGTATCGACGAGCAGTACTTC. Amino acids: CVSSLRGIDEQYF.

This clonotype was picked up many times. The chain employs TRBV7-8 and TRBJ1-3; D remains ambiguous. V lost 1 base and J 0 bases, leaving 7 bases between the germline ends. Germline assignment: CDR1 SGHVS and CDR2 FQNEAQ. CDR3 length: 15 residues. The CDR3 DNA follows: TGTGCCAGCAGCTTAGGAGAAGCCTCTGGAAACACCATATATTTT. Its translation is CASSLGEASGNTIYF.

This rearrangement joins TRBV9 to TRBJ2-1; D gene uncertain. Germline lookup yields CDR1 SGDLS and CDR2 YYNGEE. The CDR3 is made up of 13 amino acids. Trimming left V 0 bases short and J 2 bases short, with 3 bases between. This CDR3 reads CASSVAPYNEQFF. The CDR3 coding sequence is TGTGCCAGCAGCGTAGCCCCCTACAATGAGCAGTTCTTC.

This clonotype was recorded at least ten times. This chain links TRBV21-1 with TRBJ1-4; the listed D gene, TRBD1, was not tested against the DNA. TRBV21-1 is a documented pseudogene. The CDR3 runs to 16 residues. DNA for the CDR3: TGTGCCAGCAGCATTGGTGGGGTGACAGCTAATGAAAAACTGTTTTTT. This codes for CASSIGGVTANEKLFF.

This clonotype was seen many times. The chain combines TRBV6-2 or TRBV6-3 with TRBJ1-2; D remains unclear. The CDR3 runs 11 residues. Trimming took 0 bases from V and 6 from J, leaving 2 bases between them. The germline V gene has CDR1 MNHEY and CDR2 SVGEGT. The CDR3 nucleotides read TGTGCCAGCAGTTACTCAAATGGCTACACCTTC. The encoded protein is CASSYSNGYTF.

Many counts were recorded for this clonotype. J is TRBJ2-1 and V is TRBV2, with 10 bases matching TRBD2. CDR3 length: 14 amino acids. CDR1 and CDR2 (germline): SNHLY, FYNNEI. After removal of 5 bases from V and 10 bases from J, the junction contained 8 bases not matched to a gene. CDR3 residues: CASSPGLASQEQFF. Written as DNA, the CDR3 is TGTGCCAGCAGTCCGGGACTAGCGTCGCAAGAGCAGTTCTTC.

This clonotype was counted between two and nine times. The V call is TRBV12-3 or TRBV12-4, the J call TRBJ1-2; possibly TRBD1 for D (5 bases). This CDR3 contains 15 residues. Trimming took 0 bases from V and 2 from J, leaving 10 bases between them. CDR3 bases: TGTGCCAGCAGTTTAGCCGGGGGTGAGAACTATGGCTACACCTTC. It encodes CASSLAGGENYGYTF.

The chain recombines TRBV4-2 with TRBJ2-3; D uncertain. This CDR3 has 17 residues. Between the trimmed V and J ends, which lost 4 bases and 0 bases, there was a span of 17 bases. Germline V CDR1 and CDR2: LGHNA, YNFKEQ. The CDR3 DNA follows: TGTGCCAGCAGCCGGGCTAACAGCTTATCTAGCACAGATACGCAGTATTTT. The encoded protein is CASSRANSLSSTDTQYF.

In its sample, this clonotype was seen a few times. This chain uses TRBV2 with TRBJ1-2; 11 nucleotides align to TRBD1. The trim removed 1 base at V and 7 bases at J, leaving 5 bases unmatched. This CDR3 is 15 amino acids long. Germline lookup yields CDR1 SNHLY and CDR2 FYNNEI. This chain's CDR3 is CASSEGGQGAGGYTF. The CDR3 DNA reads TGTGCCAGCAGTGAAGGTGGACAGGGGGCCGGTGGCTACACCTTC.